This T cell receptor beta chain was identified in a study of Graves' ophthalmopathy and Graves' hyperthyroidism. Amplification of the TCR beta CDR3 regions used RNA transcripts (as template). After a first-round RT-PCR with HTBI primers, a second-round multiplex PCR was run. MiXCR, run by TCRdb on the multiplex PCR reads, gives a single entry per CDR3 protein. Among hundreds of thousands of distinct CDR3 sequences listed, 15% were seen once. This clonotype occurred a few times. Hyperthyroidism showing no ophthalmopathy within 18 months of follow-up was stable. Participants with hyperthyroidism, aged 18 to 65, were newly diagnosed with under 2 months' duration. Researchers turned away patients with other autoimmune diseases, uncontrolled infections, pregnancy or lactation. The length of the CDR3 is 13 residues. Trimming removed 8 bases at V and 2 bases at J, with 12 bases between.

This TCR was recovered from a woman aged 18-35 years with stable Graves' hyperthyroidism. V gene TRBV12-3 or TRBV12-4 combines with J gene TRBJ1-2; maybe TRBD1 (5 bases). The sequenced sample was peripheral blood. This chain's CDR3 is CASRDGENYGYTF. The CDR3 DNA is TGTGCCAGCCGGGACGGCGAAAACTATGGCTACACCTTC.